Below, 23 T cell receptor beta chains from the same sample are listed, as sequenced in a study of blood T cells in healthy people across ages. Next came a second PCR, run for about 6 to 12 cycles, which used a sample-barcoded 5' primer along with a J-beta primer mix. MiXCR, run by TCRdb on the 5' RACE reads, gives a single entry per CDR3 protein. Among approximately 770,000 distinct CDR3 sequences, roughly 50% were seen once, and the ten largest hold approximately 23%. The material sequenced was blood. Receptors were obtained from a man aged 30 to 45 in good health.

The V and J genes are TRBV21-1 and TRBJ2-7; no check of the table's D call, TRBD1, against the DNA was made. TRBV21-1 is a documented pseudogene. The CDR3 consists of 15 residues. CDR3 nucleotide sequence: TGTGCCAGCAGCAAAGCTTGCCAGGGGACCGACGAGCAGTACTTC. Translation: CASSKACQGTDEQYF.

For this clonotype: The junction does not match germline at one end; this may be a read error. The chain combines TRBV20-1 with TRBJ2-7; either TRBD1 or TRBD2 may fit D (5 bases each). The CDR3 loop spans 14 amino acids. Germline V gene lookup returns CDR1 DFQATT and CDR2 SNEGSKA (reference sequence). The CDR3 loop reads CSTSPGRNSYEQYF. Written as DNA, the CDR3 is TGCAGTACTAGTCCGGGACGGAACTCCTACGAGCAGTACTTC.

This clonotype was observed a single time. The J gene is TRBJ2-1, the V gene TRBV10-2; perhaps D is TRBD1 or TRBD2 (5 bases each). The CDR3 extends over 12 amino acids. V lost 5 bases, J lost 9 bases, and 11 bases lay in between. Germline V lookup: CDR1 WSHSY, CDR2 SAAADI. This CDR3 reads CASSPGAGEQFF. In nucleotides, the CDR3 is TGCGCCAGCAGTCCCGGGGCAGGTGAGCAGTTCTTC.

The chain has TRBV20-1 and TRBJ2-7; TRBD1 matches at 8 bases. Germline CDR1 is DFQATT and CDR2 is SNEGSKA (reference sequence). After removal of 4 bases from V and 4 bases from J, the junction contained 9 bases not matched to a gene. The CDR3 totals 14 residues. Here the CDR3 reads CSATHQDRVYEQYF. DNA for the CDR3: TGCAGTGCTACACACCAGGACAGGGTGTACGAGCAGTACTTC.

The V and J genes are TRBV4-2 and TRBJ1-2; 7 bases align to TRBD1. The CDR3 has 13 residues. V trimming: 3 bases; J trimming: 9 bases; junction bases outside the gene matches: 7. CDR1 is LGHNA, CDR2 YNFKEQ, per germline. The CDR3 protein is CASSHGDSNRYTF. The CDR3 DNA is TGTGCCAGCAGCCATGGGGACAGCAACCGCTACACCTTC.

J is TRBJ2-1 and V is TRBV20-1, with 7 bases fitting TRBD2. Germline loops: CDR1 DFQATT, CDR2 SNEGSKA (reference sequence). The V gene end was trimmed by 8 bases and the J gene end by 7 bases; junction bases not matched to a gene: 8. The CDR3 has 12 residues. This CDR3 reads CSLTSGVNEQFF. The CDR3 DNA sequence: TGCAGTCTCACCAGCGGGGTTAATGAGCAGTTCTTC.

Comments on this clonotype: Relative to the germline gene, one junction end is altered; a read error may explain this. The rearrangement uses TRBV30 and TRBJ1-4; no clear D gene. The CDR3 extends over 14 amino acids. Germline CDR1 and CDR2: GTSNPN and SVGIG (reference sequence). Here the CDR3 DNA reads TGTGCCCTATCGACGGCGTCAACTAATGAAAAGCTGTTTTTT. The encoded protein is CALSTASTNEKLFF.

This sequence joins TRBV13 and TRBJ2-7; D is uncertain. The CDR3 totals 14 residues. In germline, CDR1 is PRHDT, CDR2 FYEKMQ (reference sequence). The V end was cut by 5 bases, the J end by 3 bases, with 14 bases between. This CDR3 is CASSPQQEHYEQYF. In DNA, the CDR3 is TGTGCCAGCAGCCCCCAGCAGGAACACTACGAGCAGTACTTC.

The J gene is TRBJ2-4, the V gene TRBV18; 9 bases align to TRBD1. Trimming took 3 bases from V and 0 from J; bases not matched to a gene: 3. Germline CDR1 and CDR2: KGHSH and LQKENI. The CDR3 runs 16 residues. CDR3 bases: TGTGCCAGCTCACCGACGACAGGGGGAGCCAAAAACATTCAGTACTTC. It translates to CASSPTTGGAKNIQYF. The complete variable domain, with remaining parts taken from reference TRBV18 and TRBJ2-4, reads NAGVMQNPRHLVRRRGQEARLRCSPMKGHSHVYWYRQLPEEGLKFMVYLQKENIIDESGMPKERFSAEFPKEGPSILRIQQVVRGDSAAYFCASSPTTGGAKNIQYFGAGTRLSVL.

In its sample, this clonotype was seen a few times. The CDR3 protein is CSAGTSGWNTGELFF. The CDR3, as DNA: TGCAGTGCCGGGACTAGCGGGTGGAACACCGGGGAGCTGTTTTTT. This rearrangement joins TRBV20-1 to TRBJ2-2; 12 bases line up with TRBD2. Germline V CDR1 and CDR2: DFQATT, SNEGSKA (reference sequence). The ends lost 6 bases at V and 1 base at J; junction bases unmatched: 3. CDR3 length equals 15 residues.

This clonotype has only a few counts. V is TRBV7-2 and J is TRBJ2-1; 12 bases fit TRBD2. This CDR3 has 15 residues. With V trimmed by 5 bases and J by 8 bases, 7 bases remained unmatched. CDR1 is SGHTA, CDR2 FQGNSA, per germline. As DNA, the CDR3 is TGTGCCAGCAGCGAGAGACTAGCGGGAGCGGATGAGCAGTTCTTC. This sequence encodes CASSERLAGADEQFF.

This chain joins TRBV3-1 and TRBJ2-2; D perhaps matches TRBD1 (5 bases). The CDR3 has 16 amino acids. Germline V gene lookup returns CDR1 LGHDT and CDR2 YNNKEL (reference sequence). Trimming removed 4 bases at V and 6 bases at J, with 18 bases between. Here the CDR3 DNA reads TGTGCCAGCAGCCTAAAGGGGCATACAGGCGCCGGGGAGCTGTTTTTT. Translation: CASSLKGHTGAGELFF.

The CDR3 reads CASSIGRGELFF. The DNA for the CDR3 is TGTGCCAGTAGTATAGGAAGAGGGGAGCTGTTTTTT. This chain joins TRBV19 and TRBJ2-2; D unresolved. CDR3 length equals 12 residues. Germline CDR1 is LNHDA and CDR2 is SQIVND (reference sequence). V lost 1 base and J 8 bases, leaving 5 bases between the germline ends.

DNA of the CDR3: TGTGCCAGCCTATCCGGAGGACCCGAAGAAAAACTGTTTTTT. It yields the protein CASLSGGPEEKLFF. The chain joins TRBV28 to TRBJ1-4; D is undetermined. The CDR3 consists of 14 residues. Trimming took off 8 bases at V and 8 bases at J, with 18 bases between the two ends. Germline assignment: CDR1 MDHEN and CDR2 SYDVKM. Combining the CDR3 with reference TRBV28 and TRBJ1-4 gives the whole variable domain DVKVTQSSRYLVKRTGEKVFLECVQDMDHENMFWYRQDPGLGLRLIYFSYDVKMKEKGDIPEGYSVSREKKERFSLILESASTNQTSMYLCASLSGGPEEKLFFGSGTQLSVL.

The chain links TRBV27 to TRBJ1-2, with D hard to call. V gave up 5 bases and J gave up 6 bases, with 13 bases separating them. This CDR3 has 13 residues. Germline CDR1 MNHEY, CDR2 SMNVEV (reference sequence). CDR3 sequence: CASSPHAKNGYTF. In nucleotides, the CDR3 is TGTGCCAGCAGTCCGCACGCAAAAAATGGCTACACCTTC.

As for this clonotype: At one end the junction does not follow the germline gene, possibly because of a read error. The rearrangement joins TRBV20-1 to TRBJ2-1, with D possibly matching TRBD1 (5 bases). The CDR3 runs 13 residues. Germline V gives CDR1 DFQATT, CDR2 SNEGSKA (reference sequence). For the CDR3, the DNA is TGCAGTGCCCAAACAGGCTCCCACAATGAGCAGTTCTTC. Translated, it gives CSAQTGSHNEQFF.

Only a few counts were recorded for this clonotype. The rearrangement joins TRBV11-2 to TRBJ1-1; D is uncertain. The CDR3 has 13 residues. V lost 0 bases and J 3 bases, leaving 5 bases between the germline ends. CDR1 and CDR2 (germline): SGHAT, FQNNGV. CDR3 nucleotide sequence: TGTGCCAGCAGCTTAGACGTTTACACTGAAGCTTTCTTT. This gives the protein CASSLDVYTEAFF. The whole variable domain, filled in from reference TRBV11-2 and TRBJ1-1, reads EAGVAQSPRYKIIEKRQSVAFWCNPISGHATLYWYQQILGQGPKLLIQFQNNGVVDDSQLPKDRFSAERLKGVDSTLKIQPAKLEDSAVYLCASSLDVYTEAFFGQGTRLTVV.

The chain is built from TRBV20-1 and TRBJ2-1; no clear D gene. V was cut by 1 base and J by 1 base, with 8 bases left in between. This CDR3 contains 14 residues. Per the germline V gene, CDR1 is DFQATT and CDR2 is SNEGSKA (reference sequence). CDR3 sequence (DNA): TGCAGTGCTAGAGGGGCCGCTTCCTACAATGAGCAGTTCTTC. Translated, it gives CSARGAASYNEQFF.

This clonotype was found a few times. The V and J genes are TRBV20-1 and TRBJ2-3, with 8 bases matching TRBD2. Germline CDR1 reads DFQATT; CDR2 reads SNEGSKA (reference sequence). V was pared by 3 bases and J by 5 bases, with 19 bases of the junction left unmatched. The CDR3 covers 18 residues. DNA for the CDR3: TGCAGTGCTAGCCCCCAATTACGAGGTGCGGGAGGAGGAGATACGCAGTATTTT. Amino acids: CSASPQLRGAGGGDTQYF.

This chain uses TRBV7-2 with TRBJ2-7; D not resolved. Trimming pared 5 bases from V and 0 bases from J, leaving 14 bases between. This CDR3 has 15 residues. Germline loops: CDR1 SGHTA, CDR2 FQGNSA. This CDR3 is CASSREPSSSYEQYF. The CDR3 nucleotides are TGTGCCAGCAGCCGTGAACCTTCGAGCTCCTACGAGCAGTACTTC.

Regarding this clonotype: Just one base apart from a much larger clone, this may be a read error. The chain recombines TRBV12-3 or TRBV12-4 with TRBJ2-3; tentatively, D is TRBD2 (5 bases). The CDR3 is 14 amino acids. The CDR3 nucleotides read TGTGCCAGCAGTTTCAGAGTGAGCGGAGATATGCAGTATTTT. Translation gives CASSFRVSGDMQYF.

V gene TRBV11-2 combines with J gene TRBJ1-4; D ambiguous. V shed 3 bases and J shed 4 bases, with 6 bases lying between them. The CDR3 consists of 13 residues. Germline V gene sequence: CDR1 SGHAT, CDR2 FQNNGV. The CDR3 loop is CASSFGVNEKLFF. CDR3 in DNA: TGTGCCAGCAGCTTCGGCGTTAATGAAAAACTGTTTTTT.

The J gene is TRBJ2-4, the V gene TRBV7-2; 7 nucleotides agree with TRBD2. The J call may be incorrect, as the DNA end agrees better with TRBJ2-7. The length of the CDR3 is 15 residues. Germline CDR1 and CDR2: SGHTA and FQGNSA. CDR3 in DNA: TGTGCCAGCAGCCCTAGCGGACCTTTGTCCGACGAGCAGTACTTC. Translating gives CASSPSGPLSDEQYF.